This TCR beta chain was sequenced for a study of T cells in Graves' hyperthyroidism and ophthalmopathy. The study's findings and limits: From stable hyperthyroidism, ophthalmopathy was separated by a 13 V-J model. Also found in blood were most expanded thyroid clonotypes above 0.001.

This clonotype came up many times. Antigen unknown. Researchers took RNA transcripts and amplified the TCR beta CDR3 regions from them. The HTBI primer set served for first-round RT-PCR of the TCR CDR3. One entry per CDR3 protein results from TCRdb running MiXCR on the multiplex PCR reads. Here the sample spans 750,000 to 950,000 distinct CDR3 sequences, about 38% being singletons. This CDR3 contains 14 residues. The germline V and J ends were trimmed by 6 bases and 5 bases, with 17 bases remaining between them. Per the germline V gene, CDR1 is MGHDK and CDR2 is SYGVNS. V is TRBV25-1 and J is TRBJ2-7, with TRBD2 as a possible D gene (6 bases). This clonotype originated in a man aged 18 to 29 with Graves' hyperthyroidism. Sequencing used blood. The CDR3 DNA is TGTGCCAGCAGCGTCACGGGGTCGGGGGACGAGCAGTACTTC. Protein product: CASSVTGSGDEQYF.